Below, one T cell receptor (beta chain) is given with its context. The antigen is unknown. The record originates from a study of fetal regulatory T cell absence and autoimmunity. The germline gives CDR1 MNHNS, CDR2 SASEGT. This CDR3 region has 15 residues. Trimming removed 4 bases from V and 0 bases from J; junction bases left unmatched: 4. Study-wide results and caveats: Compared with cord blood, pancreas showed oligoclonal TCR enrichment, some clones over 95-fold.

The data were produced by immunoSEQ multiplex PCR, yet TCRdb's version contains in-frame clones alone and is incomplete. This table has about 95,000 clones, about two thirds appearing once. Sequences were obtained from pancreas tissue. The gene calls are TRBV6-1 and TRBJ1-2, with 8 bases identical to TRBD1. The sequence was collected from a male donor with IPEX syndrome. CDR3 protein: CASSGQGAANYGYTF. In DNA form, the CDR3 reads TGTGCCAGCAGTGGGCAGGGGGCCGCTAACTATGGCTACACCTTC.